This note documents a single T cell receptor beta chain sequence. What it binds is not known. Only cases whose brain tissue showed the highest T cell transcript signatures were sequenced. Pre-surgery treatment included at least one anti-epileptic drug. The junction had 6 bases not matched to a gene; V was cut back by 1 base and J by 5 bases. The CDR3 contains 14 residues. Looked up from germline, CDR1 is SGHNT and CDR2 is YYREEE (reference sequence). The assay was immunoSEQ multiplex PCR, and TCRdb's table has in-frame clones only and misses some. Here the sample spans about 76,000 clones, roughly 91% being singletons. The record originates from a study of brain T cells in children with intractable seizures. Study results and limitations: Only CDR3 sequence similarity suggested viral specificity, without known HCMV serostatus. Pre-surgery blood may have been undersampled, hiding some clones.

This chain links TRBV5-4 with TRBJ2-7, with 7 bases fitting TRBD2. Sequencing used peripheral blood, obtained at surgery. This TCR came from a boy under three years old with tuberous sclerosis and intractable seizures. The CDR3 protein is CASSLRGVHHEQYF. In nucleotides, the CDR3 is TGTGCCAGCAGCTTGCGGGGGGTGCACCACGAGCAGTACTTC.